The entry that follows covers one T cell receptor (beta chain) sequence. As yet, its antigen is unknown. In TCRdb, the reads were re-called with MiXCR into one record per CDR3 protein. The sample carries about 900,000 distinct CDR3 sequences, about a third recorded once. This entry comes from a study of T cell repertoires in cytomegalovirus infection. CDR3 length equals 17 residues. Looked up from germline, CDR1 is MNHEY and CDR2 is SMNVEV (reference sequence). The V segment lost 0 bases and the J segment 4 bases; nucleotides outside the gene matches: 9. The rearrangement uses TRBV27 and TRBJ1-1; 9 nucleotides match TRBD1. Sequenced material: cultured CD8+ T cells from PBMCs, taken from culture after CMV antigen stimulation. The clonotype originates from a human donor in good health (CMV status not recorded). Some clones in this sample may be carry-over from other donors' samples. The CDR3 bases are TGTGCCAGCAGTTTATCTAGGGACAGGGTGGATAGCACTGAAGCTTTCTTT. Translation: CASSLSRDRVDSTEAFF.